This TCR beta chain was found in a study of shared clonotypes between healthy human individuals (TCRdb year 2020). At the level of the whole study: A couple of women and a few men aged 18 to 49 years were included in the cohort. To estimate repertoire size and how much clonotypes are shared between individuals, the study performed deep sequencing of blood TCR repertoires from roughly five healthy adults. To increase sequencing depth and limit assay-specific biases, TCR repertoire library preparation and sequencing were carried out by different laboratories using diverse techniques. Each donor's leukapheresis produced roughly between about 0.8 and 8.9 billion PBMCs. General findings and caveats noted by the study authors: Because the study included a small number of donors, the genetic and exposure-history diversity represented was limited. Only blood was sampled, and tissue TCR repertoires likely differ from those in blood. Pairwise subsampling led to the expectation that sequencing depth would affect the degree of clonotype sharing among donors.

On this clone itself: There is no known antigen for this receptor. Base qualities are not provided; no much larger clone lies one nucleotide away.

Using the deep immunoSEQ assay, TCR CDR3 regions were amplified from genomic DNA by multiplex PCR. Genomic DNA extracted from each cell subset was distributed evenly over all wells of several immunoSEQ 96-well plates, and each plate served as one replicate. Each replicate PCR for unsorted PBMC received about 0.3 ug genomic DNA, equal to tens of thousands of T cell genomes. Ten immunoSEQ deep assay plates were used to sequence unsorted PBMC genomic DNA. The purified libraries were quantified using a Qubit 3.0 fluorometer, sized with a Bioanalyzer 2100, and then quantified again using the KAPA Library Quantification kit. A separate single-read 150-cycle Illumina NextSeq 550 flow cell was used to sequence each immunoSEQ 96-well plate. Processing in the source paper ran as follows. Because only junctional sequences without quality scores were contained in the immunoSEQ output, filtering matching that applied to full-length reads could not be performed. Sequences were annotated with PyIR, a Python wrapper for IgBLAST v1.9, using IMGT germline references to assign V/J genes and CDR3. Reads with weak V/J assignments (E-value above 1e-6), missing CDR3, stop codons, out-of-frame junctions, or ambiguous translated residues were removed. A V3J clonotype was defined by an identical inferred V gene, J gene, and CDR3 amino acid sequence. To compute the percentage overlap between repertoires, the number of shared unique clonotypes was divided by the size of the smaller repertoire. RTK rarefaction, the Chao1 estimator, and Recon v2.1 estimates of unobserved clonotypes were used to assess repertoire richness. Held by TCRdb, this immuneACCESS table contains in-frame sequences only and omits some clones. Under half of the omission traces to an unresolved V gene where checked; the cause of the rest is unknown. D and trimming come from the DNA, and the V and J calls and clone size come from that table. Within this sample are 450,000 to 550,000 clones, with 75% to 85% of them counted one time only. 13% of the sample goes to the ten largest clones.

V was cut back by 1 base and J by 0 bases, leaving a gap of 15 bases between them. Per the germline V gene (reference sequence), LNHNV is the CDR1 and YYDKDF is the CDR2. The CDR3 contains 17 residues, cysteine and phenylalanine counted. Of the read, only the CDR3 DNA is kept; its 51 bases are in frame from base 1. The donors were healthy, HIV-negative adults who had no recently reported acute infections or vaccinations. Every donor was a Caucasian adult residing in Nashville, Tennessee, USA. For unsorted samples, 75 million to 90 million PBMCs were counted and genomic DNA was extracted with the QIAamp DNA Blood Mini kit. After blood collection by leukapheresis, PBMCs were isolated using Ficoll-Histopaque density gradient centrifugation and then cryopreserved in the vapor phase of liquid nitrogen.

The sequenced sample was PBMCs. This sequence originates from a woman aged 40 to 55 in good health. Some clones in this sample may be carry-over from other donors' samples. Recombination linked TRBV15 to TRBJ1-1; a tentative D match to TRBD1 spans 5 bases. In nucleotides, the sequence is TGTGCCACCAGCAGAGTCCGCTCCCGGGGACTGAACACTGAAGCTTTCTTT. Its amino acids are CATSRVRSRGLNTEAFF.